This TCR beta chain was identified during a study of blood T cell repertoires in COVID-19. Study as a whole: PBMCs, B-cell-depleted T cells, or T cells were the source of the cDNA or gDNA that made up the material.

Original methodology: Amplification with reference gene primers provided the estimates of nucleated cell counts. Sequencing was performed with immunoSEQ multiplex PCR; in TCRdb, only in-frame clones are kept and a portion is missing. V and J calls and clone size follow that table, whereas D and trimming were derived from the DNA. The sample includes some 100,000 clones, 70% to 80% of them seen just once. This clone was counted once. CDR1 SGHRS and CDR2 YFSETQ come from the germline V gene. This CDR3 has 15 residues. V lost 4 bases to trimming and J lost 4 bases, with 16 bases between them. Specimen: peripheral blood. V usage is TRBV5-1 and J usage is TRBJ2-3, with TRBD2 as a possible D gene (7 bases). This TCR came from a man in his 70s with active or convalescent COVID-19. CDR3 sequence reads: CASSLGGGPADTQYF. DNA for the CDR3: TGCGCCAGCAGCCTGGGGGGGGGCCCCGCAGATACGCAGTATTTT.